These 12 T cell receptor beta chains were all obtained from the same sample, sequenced in a study of blood T cells in healthy people across ages. A second PCR, run for about 7 to 11 cycles, used a sample-barcoded 5' primer plus a J-beta primer mix. TCRdb used MiXCR to reprocess the 5' RACE reads, holding one entry per CDR3 protein. This table holds about 1.1 million distinct CDR3 sequences, 35% to 45% found once. Source material: blood. These receptors were collected from a man younger than 35 in good health.

This sequence joins TRBV7-8 and TRBJ2-2; tentatively, D is TRBD1 or TRBD2 (5 bases each). The CDR3 runs to 15 residues. V was clipped by 3 bases and J by 4 bases, with 12 bases between them. From germline, CDR1 is SGHVS and CDR2 FQNEAQ. The CDR3 coding sequence is TGTGCCAGCAGCTTGGGGGACCTCCTCACCGGGGAGCTGTTTTTT. Protein: CASSLGDLLTGELFF.

The chain combines TRBV2 with TRBJ1-5, with 8 bases that match TRBD1. V lost 6 bases to trimming and J lost 6 bases; unmatched junction nucleotides: 1. The CDR3 is 12 residues long. Germline CDR1 reads SNHLY; CDR2 reads FYNNEI. CDR3 bases: TGTGCCAGCAGGACAGGGGTTCAGCCCCAGCATTTT. This translates into CASRTGVQPQHF.

The chain carries TRBV10-3 and TRBJ2-5; D not resolved. Trimming pared 0 bases from V and 11 bases from J, leaving 13 bases between. Germline V CDR1 and CDR2: ENHRY, SYGVKD. This CDR3 has 13 residues. CDR3 region: CAISESRNNEQYF. CDR3 DNA sequence: TGTGCCATCAGTGAGTCTAGGAACAATGAGCAGTACTTC.

The V and J genes are TRBV2 and TRBJ1-2, with D perhaps matching TRBD1 (5 bases). The V gene's germline CDR1 is SNHLY and CDR2 FYNNEI. V was pared by 10 bases and J by 8 bases, with 20 bases between. The CDR3 has 13 residues. As DNA, the CDR3 is TGTGCCACCGAACCAACAGGTTTAGAGGGCTACACCTTC. Residues: CATEPTGLEGYTF.

The sample holds a few counts of this clonotype. The chain employs TRBV7-9 and TRBJ1-1, with a tentative D call TRBD1 (6 bases). Trimming left V 8 bases short and J 7 bases short, with 20 bases between. Germline CDR1 SEHNR, CDR2 FQNEAQ (reference sequence). This CDR3 is built from 14 residues. DNA of the CDR3: TGTGCCAGCCTCGCCGGCGGGACACATCTTGAAGCTTTCTTT. Translating gives CASLAGGTHLEAFF.

This chain connects TRBV4-3 to TRBJ2-1; D gene unclear. The length of the CDR3 is 17 residues. Germline V gene data show CDR1 as LGHNA and CDR2 as YSLEER. The germline V and J ends were trimmed by 0 bases and 0 bases, with 12 bases remaining between them. Written as DNA, the CDR3 is TGCGCCAGCAGCCAAGATGGTGGGGTGAGCTCCTACAATGAGCAGTTCTTC. Translated, it gives CASSQDGGVSSYNEQFF.

The V gene is TRBV20-1, the J gene TRBJ1-1; D may be TRBD1 (5 bases). CDR1 DFQATT and CDR2 SNEGSKA come from the germline V gene (reference sequence). The CDR3 sequence is 14 residues long. The V and J ends lost 3 bases and 1 base respectively, with 12 bases between them. CDR3 sequence reads: CSASQGSGNTEAFF. For the CDR3, the DNA is TGCAGTGCTAGTCAGGGATCGGGGAACACTGAAGCTTTCTTT.

Points on this clonotype: It may be a read error: a sequence one base away is much more abundant. The genes are TRBV25-1 and TRBJ2-1; D is possibly TRBD1 (6 bases). The J call may be wrong; the DNA end is better matched by TRBJ2-7. Germline V gene lookup returns CDR1 MGHDK and CDR2 SYGVNS. This CDR3 region has 15 residues. The CDR3 sequence: CASPREGTPYNEQYF. For the CDR3, the DNA is TGTGCCAGCCCCAGAGAGGGGACACCATACAATGAGCAGTACTTC.

The chain recombines TRBV29-1 with TRBJ2-2; no definite D call. CDR1 SQVTM and CDR2 ANQGSEA come from the germline V gene. The CDR3 runs to 14 residues. Trimming took 2 bases from V and 0 from J, leaving 7 bases between them. CDR3 loop: CSVETYANTGELFF. The CDR3 bases are TGCAGCGTTGAAACCTACGCGAACACCGGGGAGCTGTTTTTT.

The CDR3 protein is CSARARTRTNTEAFF. The CDR3 coding sequence is TGCAGTGCTAGAGCGAGGACTAGGACTAACACTGAAGCTTTCTTT. The rearrangement uses TRBV20-1 and TRBJ1-1; no clear D gene. V was trimmed by 1 base and J by 2 bases, leaving 14 bases between them. Germline V CDR1 and CDR2: DFQATT, SNEGSKA (reference sequence). This CDR3 contains 15 residues.

This clonotype occurred a few times. The chain joins TRBV4-2 to TRBJ1-3; D is undetermined. Trimming removed 0 bases at V and 10 bases at J, with 13 bases between. The CDR3 extends over 14 amino acids. CDR1 is LGHNA, CDR2 YNFKEQ, per germline. Here the CDR3 reads CASSQETDETTIYF. CDR3 sequence (DNA): TGTGCCAGCAGCCAAGAAACAGATGAAACAACCATATATTTT.

This clonotype was counted a few times. V is TRBV20-1 and J is TRBJ2-1; TRBD2 matches 12 bases. Germline CDR1 is DFQATT and CDR2 is SNEGSKA (reference sequence). The CDR3 covers 16 residues. V gave up 0 bases and J gave up 5 bases; unmatched junction bases: 5. The CDR3 sequence is CSARDGLAGLHNEQFF. The CDR3 coding sequence is TGCAGTGCTAGAGATGGACTAGCGGGGCTCCACAATGAGCAGTTCTTC.